This T cell receptor beta chain appears in the sequencing data of a study of shared clonotypes between healthy human individuals. On the study more broadly: Plates per donor: three CD4 naive, three CD4 memory, two CD8 naive, one CD8 memory. Study-wide findings and caveats: When compared with the clonotypes that were shared by all four sorted-subset donors, the non-shared clonotypes turned out to have lower generation probabilities. The diversity represented, both genetic and in exposure history, was limited by few donors.

V was clipped by 7 bases and J by 4 bases, with 10 bases between them. This CDR3 comprises 11 residues. Germline-derived CDR1 and CDR2 are SQVTM and ANQGSEA. Assay used: immunoSEQ multiplex PCR; TCRdb lists only in-frame clones, some missing. The profile shows roughly 2.1 million clones, roughly 91% of them singletons. About this clone itself: Its antigen is as yet unknown. The sample has other DNA sequences that encode this CDR3 too.

Terminally differentiated effector memory CD45RA+ cells were excluded by CCR7 positive selection of CD45RO-negative cells. This sequence was found in a man aged 18-30 years in good health. Some clones in this sample may be carry-over from other donors' samples. Sequenced material: naive CD8+ T cells from PBMCs. The J gene is TRBJ1-2, the V gene TRBV29-1, with a tentative D call TRBD1 (6 bases). DNA for the CDR3: TGCAGCGCTACAGGGTCCTATGGCTACACCTTC. Translated: CSATGSYGYTF.